This T cell receptor beta chain was observed in a study of blood T cell repertoires in COVID-19. The repertoire was sequenced with immunoSEQ multiplex PCR; TCRdb's copy has only in-frame clones and lacks some. The sample has some 290,000 clones, around 81% seen once. The CDR3 extends over 15 amino acids. V was clipped by 4 bases and J by 5 bases; unmatched bases: 7. CDR1 is SGHDN and CDR2 is FVKESK in the germline V gene. This clone has only one observation. The sequence derives from a woman aged 55-75 years with active or convalescent COVID-19. Sequencing input: peripheral blood. The chain employs TRBV14 and TRBJ2-1, with 8 bases matching TRBD2. This CDR3 reads CASSPYSGVNNEQFF. The CDR3 nucleotides are TGTGCCAGCAGCCCCTATAGCGGGGTCAACAATGAGCAGTTCTTC.